Shown below are 19 T cell receptor beta chains from a single sample sequenced in a study of diagnostic markers for celiac disease. Using the reads, TCRdb records one entry per CDR3 protein without DNA. This sample contains fewer than 2,000 distinct CDR3 sequences. Sample: either unsorted cells or a sorted T cell fraction (not recorded which). Receptors originate from a human donor. This table probably holds off-target reads from a library built for another chain.

According to its frequency, this clonotype is large. V and J are TRBV7-2 and TRBJ1-5; without DNA, the TCRdb call of TRBD1 cannot be checked. The germline CDR1 and CDR2 sequences are SGHTA and FQGNSA. This CDR3 is 16 amino acids long. CDR3 region: CASSFTTGGSNQPQHF.

The chain recombines TRBV6-2 or TRBV6-3 with TRBJ2-1; TCRdb picks TRBD1, but there is no DNA to check that call. Per the germline V gene, CDR1 is MNHEY and CDR2 is SVGEGT. The CDR3 runs 16 residues. CDR3 region: CASSPPGTEAYNEQFF.

The chain uses TRBV7-2 and TRBJ2-5; with no DNA, the TCRdb D assignment of TRBD1 cannot be verified. The CDR3 extends over 13 amino acids. Per the germline V gene, CDR1 is SGHTA and CDR2 is FQGNSA. CDR3 sequence: CASSLGAGETQYF.

According to its frequency, this clonotype is large. The V gene is TRBV5-6, the J gene TRBJ2-7. Germline V CDR1 and CDR2: SGHDT, YYEEEE. The CDR3 is 12 residues long. The CDR3 reads CASSKGPYEQYF. Drawing the rest from reference TRBV5-6 and TRBJ2-7, the complete variable domain is DAGVTQSPTHLIKTRGQQVTLRCSPKSGHDTVSWYQQALGQGPQFIFQYYEEEERQRGNFPDRFSGHQFPNYSSELNVNALLLGDSALYLCASSKGPYEQYFGPGTRLTVT.

V and J are TRBV10-3 and TRBJ1-1. This CDR3 is 14 amino acids long. The V gene's germline CDR1 is ENHRY and CDR2 SYGVKD. CDR3 region: CAIRLGQMNTEAFF.

The rearrangement links TRBV6-5 to TRBJ1-6. The CDR3 runs 14 residues. From germline, CDR1 is MNHEY and CDR2 SVGAGI. CDR3 region: CASQEFSYNSPLHF.

This rearrangement joins TRBV4-1 to TRBJ2-1. CDR1 and CDR2 (germline): MGHRA, YSYEKL. There are 17 residues in the CDR3. The CDR3 here is CASSQDLATGNYNEQFF.

This chain uses TRBV7-2 with TRBJ2-1; TCRdb calls TRBD1, which cannot be checked without DNA. The V gene's germline CDR1 is SGHTA and CDR2 FQGNSA. The CDR3 covers 15 residues. The CDR3 sequence: CASSLEGAAYNEQFF.

This chain links TRBV5-4 with TRBJ1-1. CDR3 length: 16 residues. Germline CDR1 SGHNT, CDR2 YYREEE (reference sequence). CDR3 sequence reads: CASSLGGGGGNTEAFF.

V usage is TRBV7-2 and J usage is TRBJ2-7; TCRdb returns TRBD1, unconfirmable since there is no DNA. CDR3 length: 15 amino acids. Germline values: CDR1 SGHTA, CDR2 FQGNSA. CDR3 protein: CASSLDRATPYEQYF.

The chain has TRBV4-3 and TRBJ1-6; there is no DNA to check the TCRdb D call of TRBD1. Germline V gene lookup returns CDR1 LGHNA and CDR2 YSLEER. The CDR3 contains 15 residues. The CDR3 reads CASSPMGGGNSPLHF.

The rearrangement joins TRBV21-1 to TRBJ2-7. TRBV21-1 is designated a pseudogene. CDR3 length: 15 amino acids. The CDR3 loop reads CASSKGRKIAYEQYF.

According to its frequency, this clonotype is large. The chain joins TRBV4-3 to TRBJ1-3. This CDR3 region has 16 residues. Germline loops: CDR1 LGHNA, CDR2 YSLEER. The CDR3 is CASSQDFSGIRNTIYF.

This clonotype shows up as large by frequency. The chain is built from TRBV20-1 and TRBJ2-4; TCRdb picks TRBD1, but there is no DNA to check that call. Germline CDR1 is DFQATT and CDR2 is SNEGSKA (reference sequence). This CDR3 is built from 13 residues. CDR3 protein: CSADGGGANIQYF.

This clonotype is called medium-sized (0.01 to 0.1%) based on its frequency. This chain joins TRBV27 and TRBJ1-5. The CDR3 has 14 residues. Germline V gene sequence: CDR1 MNHEY, CDR2 SMNVEV (reference sequence). This chain's CDR3 is CASSFLGYGQPQHF.

The chain carries TRBV12-3 or TRBV12-4 and TRBJ2-5; with no DNA, the TCRdb D assignment of TRBD1 cannot be verified. This CDR3 contains 16 residues. The CDR3 reads CASSQPTRGLQETQYF.

V and J are TRBV4-2 and TRBJ1-4; the TCRdb call, TRBD1, lacks DNA for checking. This CDR3 comprises 14 residues. In germline, CDR1 is LGHNA, CDR2 YNFKEQ. The CDR3 reads CASSTGPYNEKLFF.

The rearrangement joins TRBV20-1 to TRBJ2-5; lacking DNA, the TRBD2 call made by TCRdb goes unchecked. Germline loops: CDR1 DFQATT, CDR2 SNEGSKA (reference sequence). The CDR3 length is 14 residues. This CDR3 reads CSASLQGLWGTQYF.

The genes are TRBV9 and TRBJ2-7; TCRdb's D gene call, TRBD1, goes unchecked for lack of DNA. CDR1 and CDR2 (germline): SGDLS, YYNGEE. This CDR3 spans 14 amino acids. The CDR3 here is CASSLGQGAGEQYF.